The 19 T cell receptor beta chains presented below share a single source sample, sequenced in a study of blood T cells in healthy people across ages. For the second PCR, which ran for about 6 to 11 cycles, a sample-barcoded 5' primer and a J-beta primer mix were used. TCRdb fed the 5' RACE reads into MiXCR, producing one record per CDR3 protein. The table shows about 800,000 distinct CDR3 sequences, with nearly 60% occurring only once. Specimen: blood. The receptors stem from a young man in good health.

The V and J genes are TRBV5-1 and TRBJ2-5, with D perhaps TRBD1 (5 bases). From germline, CDR1 is SGHRS and CDR2 YFSETQ. This CDR3 has 14 amino acids. Trimming stripped 0 bases from V and 11 bases from J, with 17 bases between. CDR3 sequence: CASSLDRTLGEQYF. CDR3 DNA sequence: TGCGCCAGCAGCTTGGACAGGACCTTGGGTGAGCAGTACTTC.

This sequence joins TRBV12-3 or TRBV12-4 and TRBJ2-3; 12 positions match TRBD2. The CDR3 covers 17 residues. The J segment lost 4 bases and the V segment lost 8 bases, leaving 13 bases of the junction unmatched. The CDR3 sequence is CASGRARTSGTPDTQYF. The CDR3 nucleotides are TGTGCCAGCGGTCGGGCGAGGACTAGCGGGACCCCAGATACGCAGTATTTT.

The chain combines TRBV5-1 with TRBJ1-5; TRBD1 matches 10 bases. V lost 1 base to trimming and J lost 9 bases; unmatched junction nucleotides: 13. This CDR3 comprises 17 residues. Germline V gives CDR1 SGHRS, CDR2 YFSETQ. The CDR3 DNA sequence: TGCGCCAGCAGCTTGAGTCCTCCGGGACAGGGGACTATGCCCCAGCATTTT. It is translated as CASSLSPPGQGTMPQHF.

CDR3 protein: CSAKTELLWNEQFF. The DNA of the CDR3 is TGCAGTGCCAAAACGGAGTTACTCTGGAATGAGCAGTTCTTC. The rearrangement links TRBV20-1 to TRBJ2-1; no clear D. Trimming stripped 6 bases from V and 7 bases from J, with 19 bases between. The CDR3 runs to 14 residues. The V gene's germline CDR1 is DFQATT and CDR2 SNEGSKA (reference sequence).

This clonotype was counted between two and nine times. This chain joins TRBV24-1 and TRBJ2-1; D unclear. Germline-derived CDR1 and CDR2 are KGHDR and SFDVKD. The V gene lost 4 bases and the J gene lost 0 bases, with 9 bases spanning the gap. The CDR3 loop spans 15 amino acids. The CDR3 reads CATSDPGDSYNEQFF. The CDR3 bases are TGTGCCACCAGTGACCCTGGGGACTCCTACAATGAGCAGTTCTTC.

This sequence joins TRBV6-5 and TRBJ1-2; D may be TRBD1 (5 bases). This CDR3 region has 20 residues. V was shortened by 1 base and J by 10 bases, with 34 bases between the two germline ends. Looked up from germline, CDR1 is MNHEY and CDR2 is SVGAGI. The CDR3 reads CASSYLGRMFKKEFQGPYTF. CDR3 DNA: TGTGCCAGCAGTTACTTGGGACGTATGTTTAAAAAGGAGTTTCAGGGCCCCTACACCTTC.

J is TRBJ2-3 and V is TRBV20-1; TRBD2 agrees at 10 bases. Unmatched junction bases numbered 5, after V lost 3 bases and J lost 2 bases. This CDR3 has 15 amino acids. Germline loops: CDR1 DFQATT, CDR2 SNEGSKA (reference sequence). The CDR3 region has the DNA TGCAGTGCTAGCCCTAGCGGGGGATACACAGATACGCAGTATTTT. It is translated as CSASPSGGYTDTQYF.

This clonotype has a single count. The chain combines TRBV15 with TRBJ1-2; 8 nucleotides align to TRBD1. The CDR3 contains 15 residues. The V gene's germline CDR1 is LNHNV and CDR2 YYDKDF (reference sequence). Trimming cost V 1 base and J 5 bases; bases outside gene matches: 6. The CDR3 is CATSRAPGGGYGYTF. CDR3 in DNA: TGTGCCACCAGCAGAGCGCCAGGGGGCGGGTATGGCTACACCTTC. Combining the CDR3 with reference TRBV15 and TRBJ1-2 gives the whole variable domain DAMVIQNPRYQVTQFGKPVTLSCSQTLNHNVMYWYQQKSSQAPKLLFHYYDKDFNNEADTPDNFQSRRPNTSFCFLDIRSPGLGDTAMYLCATSRAPGGGYGYTFGSGTRLTVV.

The chain is built from TRBV3-1 and TRBJ2-2; 8 bases match TRBD2. From germline, CDR1 is LGHDT and CDR2 YNNKEL (reference sequence). The V gene end was trimmed by 3 bases and the J gene end by 0 bases; junction bases not matched to a gene: 3. There are 16 residues in the CDR3. CDR3 amino acids: CASSQPSGSNTGELFF. In DNA form, the CDR3 reads TGTGCCAGCAGCCAGCCTAGCGGGTCGAACACCGGGGAGCTGTTTTTT.

This chain connects TRBV20-1 to TRBJ2-7; a possible D gene is TRBD2 (5 bases). The CDR3 totals 13 residues. Germline assignment: CDR1 DFQATT and CDR2 SNEGSKA (reference sequence). V lost 3 bases and J lost 3, with 12 bases in between. The CDR3 spells CSARGTRDYEQYF. The CDR3 nucleotides read TGCAGTGCTAGGGGCACTAGAGACTACGAGCAGTACTTC.

The chain links TRBV10-3 to TRBJ2-1, with 12 bases that match TRBD1. Trimming took 0 bases from V and 9 from J; bases not matched to a gene: 6. Germline V gives CDR1 ENHRY, CDR2 SYGVKD. The CDR3 is made up of 16 amino acids. CDR3 nucleotides: TGTGCCATCAGTGAGTCGGGACAGGGGGCAGGTTCTGAGCAGTTCTTC. It codes for CAISESGQGAGSEQFF.

The table lists this clonotype with a few counts. V usage is TRBV2 and J usage is TRBJ2-7; the D gene could be TRBD1 or TRBD2 (6 bases each). CDR3 length: 13 residues. Germline values: CDR1 SNHLY, CDR2 FYNNEI. V shed 6 bases and J shed 7 bases, with 16 bases lying between them. CDR3 protein: CASRPTGTGEQYF. The CDR3 DNA reads as TGTGCCAGCAGGCCTACAGGGACTGGTGAGCAGTACTTC.

This chain connects TRBV13 to TRBJ2-4; the D gene is possibly TRBD1 (5 bases). Germline V lookup: CDR1 PRHDT, CDR2 FYEKMQ (reference sequence). This CDR3 has 15 residues. The V end lost 2 bases, the J end lost 0 bases, and 8 bases lay between the germline ends. CDR3 protein: CASSLQGPAKNIQYF. Written as DNA, the CDR3 is TGTGCCAGCAGCTTACAGGGCCCAGCCAAAAACATTCAGTACTTC.

This clonotype has only a few counts. This rearrangement joins TRBV29-1 to TRBJ2-7; TRBD1 might be the D (5 bases). This CDR3 comprises 13 residues. Trimming shortened V by 3 bases and J by 2 bases, and 11 bases separated the two germline ends. From germline, CDR1 is SQVTM and CDR2 ANQGSEA. Here the CDR3 reads CSVESGKAYEQYF. The CDR3, as DNA: TGCAGCGTTGAGTCAGGGAAAGCCTACGAGCAGTACTTC.

This clonotype has just one count. Mismatch with germline at one junction end may stem from a read error. The chain has TRBV29-1 and TRBJ1-2, with 8 positions matching TRBD1. The CDR3 loop spans 12 amino acids. Germline values: CDR1 SQVTM, CDR2 ANQGSEA. The CDR3 nucleotides read TGCAGCGTAGAAGACGACAGGGGTGGCTACACCTTC. It yields the protein CSVEDDRGGYTF.

The genes are TRBV3-1 and TRBJ2-5, with a tentative D call TRBD2 (5 bases). V lost 1 base and J lost 7, with 16 bases in between. This CDR3 has 15 residues. Looked up from germline, CDR1 is LGHDT and CDR2 is YNNKEL (reference sequence). The CDR3 DNA is TGTGCCAGCAGCCAAGGGGCAGGAGGATTTGGGACCCAGTACTTC. It translates to CASSQGAGGFGTQYF.

CDR3 nucleotide sequence: TGTGCCAGCAGTTTGTCGGGACTAGGCAACGAGCAGTACTTC. Its protein product is CASSLSGLGNEQYF. The chain recombines TRBV6-1 with TRBJ2-7; 8 bases line up with TRBD2. The CDR3 is made up of 14 amino acids. V shed 5 bases, J shed 5 bases, and the junction held 8 bases outside the gene matches. The germline V gene has CDR1 MNHNS and CDR2 SASEGT.

The chain recombines TRBV5-1 with TRBJ2-3; 7 bases are shared with TRBD2. This CDR3 is 15 amino acids long. CDR1 and CDR2 (germline): SGHRS, YFSETQ. J gave up 2 bases and V 0 bases, and 3 bases lay outside the gene matches. CDR3 in amino acids: CASSLAGGITDTQYF. The CDR3 DNA reads as TGCGCCAGCAGCTTGGCGGGGGGAATCACAGATACGCAGTATTTT. Full variable domain (remainder filled in from reference TRBV5-1 and TRBJ2-3): KAGVTQTPRYLIKTRGQQVTLSCSPISGHRSVSWYQQTPGQGLQFLFEYFSETQRNKGNFPGRFSGRQFSNSRSEMNVSTLELGDSALYLCASSLAGGITDTQYFGPGTRLTVL.

V is TRBV12-3 or TRBV12-4 and J is TRBJ2-7; D remains unclear. V gave up 6 bases and J gave up 5 bases, with 17 bases separating them. The CDR3 has 14 residues. The DNA of the CDR3 is TGTGCCAGCAGCAACCGGGCCCAGCGCGACGAGCAGTACTTC. Its translation is CASSNRAQRDEQYF.